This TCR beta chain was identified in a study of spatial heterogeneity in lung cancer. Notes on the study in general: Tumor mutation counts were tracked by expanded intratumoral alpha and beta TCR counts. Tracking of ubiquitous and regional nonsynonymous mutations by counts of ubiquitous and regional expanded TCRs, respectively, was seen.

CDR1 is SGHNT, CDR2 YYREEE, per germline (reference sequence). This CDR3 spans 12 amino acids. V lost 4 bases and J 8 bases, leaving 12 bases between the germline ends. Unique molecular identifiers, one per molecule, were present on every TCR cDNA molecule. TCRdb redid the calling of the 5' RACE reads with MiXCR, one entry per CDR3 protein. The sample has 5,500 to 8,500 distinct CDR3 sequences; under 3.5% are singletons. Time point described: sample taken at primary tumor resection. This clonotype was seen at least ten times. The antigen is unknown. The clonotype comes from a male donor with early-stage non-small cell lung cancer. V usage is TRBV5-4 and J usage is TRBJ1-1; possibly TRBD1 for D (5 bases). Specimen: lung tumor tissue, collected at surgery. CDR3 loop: CASSPGTGEAFF. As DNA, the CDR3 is TGTGCCAGCAGCCCGGGGACCGGGGAAGCTTTCTTT.